This T cell receptor (beta chain) was observed in a study of identical twins. This clonotype has only a few counts. TCRdb fed the 5' RACE reads into MiXCR, producing one record per CDR3 protein. The profile shows hundreds of thousands of distinct CDR3 sequences, roughly 18% of them singletons. Trimming at V came to 6 bases and at J to 9 bases, leaving 4 bases not matched to a gene. The CDR3 consists of 12 residues. The V gene's germline CDR1 is KGHDR and CDR2 SFDVKD. The sample was also linked to a second study, of T cells expressing NK-cell markers. In that study: Dominance of the CD3+CD56-NKG2C+ fraction by these clonotypes also held in several donors.

This receptor was obtained from a woman aged 18-30 years in good health. This chain joins TRBV24-1 and TRBJ2-4, with TRBD2 identical over 7 bases. Specimen: PBMCs. This CDR3 reads CATSSPGGIQYF. CDR3 DNA sequence: TGTGCCACCAGTAGCCCGGGGGGCATTCAGTACTTC.